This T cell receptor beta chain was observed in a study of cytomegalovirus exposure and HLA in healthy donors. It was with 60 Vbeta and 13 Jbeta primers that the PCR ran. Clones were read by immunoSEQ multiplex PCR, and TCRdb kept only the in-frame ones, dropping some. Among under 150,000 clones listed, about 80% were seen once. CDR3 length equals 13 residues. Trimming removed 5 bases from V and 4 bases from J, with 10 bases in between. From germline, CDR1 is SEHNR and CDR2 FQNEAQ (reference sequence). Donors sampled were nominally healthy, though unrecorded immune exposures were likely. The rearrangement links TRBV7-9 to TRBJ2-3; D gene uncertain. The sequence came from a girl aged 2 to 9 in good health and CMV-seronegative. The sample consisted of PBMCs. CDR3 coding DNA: TGTGCCAGCAGCCCTTCTTCGGCAGATACGCAGTATTTT. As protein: CASSPSSADTQYF.